This passage covers 5 T cell receptor beta chains from one sample sequenced in a study of CD8 T cells in ankylosing spondylitis. Overall study findings and caveats: Characteristic, it appeared, of ankylosing spondylitis blood was a TCR beta motif of several highly homologous variants.

These TCRs are of unknown antigen specificity. TCRdb recomputed calls from the 5' RACE reads with MiXCR, one row per CDR3 protein. The table has 100,000 or so distinct CDR3 sequences, about 8.3% seen once. The specimen was blood, either unsorted or a sorted T cell fraction (not recorded which). All receptors come from a male donor with ankylosing spondylitis.

In its sample, this clonotype was seen many times. This rearrangement joins TRBV27 to TRBJ2-1; a possible D gene is TRBD2 (6 bases). The germline CDR1 and CDR2 sequences are MNHEY and SMNVEV (reference sequence). CDR3 length: 15 residues. Trimming cost V 2 bases and J 4 bases, with 12 bases left between them. As DNA, the CDR3 is TGTGCCAGCAGTTTAATGGCTAGCGCGTACAATGAGCAGTTCTTC. It yields the protein CASSLMASAYNEQFF.

This clonotype was counted at least ten times. V gene TRBV27 combines with J gene TRBJ2-2; D might be TRBD1 or TRBD2, each matching 5 bases. The CDR3 has 15 amino acids. V shed 2 bases and J shed 5 bases, with 12 bases lying between them. Germline V gene lookup returns CDR1 MNHEY and CDR2 SMNVEV (reference sequence). The CDR3 protein is CASSLSQGVTGELFF. The DNA of the CDR3 is TGTGCCAGCAGTTTAAGCCAGGGAGTTACCGGGGAGCTGTTTTTT.

A few counts support this clonotype. The chain carries TRBV29-1 and TRBJ2-3; perhaps TRBD1 as D (6 bases). The CDR3 covers 15 residues. Germline CDR1 reads SQVTM; CDR2 reads ANQGSEA. V lost 5 bases and J 2 bases, leaving 17 bases between the germline ends. The CDR3 here is CSVLPVDRSTDTQYF. DNA of the CDR3: TGCAGCGTTCTCCCGGTGGACAGATCCACAGATACGCAGTATTTT.

The V gene is TRBV12-3 or TRBV12-4, the J gene TRBJ2-7; TRBD1 might be the D (6 bases). Between the trimmed V and J ends, which lost 1 base and 7 bases, there was a span of 17 bases. CDR3 length: 15 residues. The CDR3: CASSLGTGKVGEQYV. Here the CDR3 DNA reads TGTGCCAGCAGTTTAGGCACAGGGAAAGTGGGAGAGCAGTACGTC.

This clonotype occurred a few times. The V gene is TRBV20-1, the J gene TRBJ1-1; D is unclear. In germline, CDR1 is DFQATT, CDR2 SNEGSKA (reference sequence). The CDR3 sequence is 13 residues long. Trimming removed 0 bases at V and 5 bases at J, with 10 bases between. CDR3 residues: CSARDPKETEAFF. The CDR3 DNA reads TGCAGTGCTAGAGATCCTAAGGAAACTGAAGCTTTCTTT.